Below, 28 T cell receptor beta chains from the same sample are listed, as sequenced in a study of OX40 agonist ivuxolimab in advanced cancers. The assay was immunoSEQ multiplex PCR, and TCRdb's table has in-frame clones only and misses some. Of approximately 82,000 clones in the sample, about 87% were seen once. Source: CD4+ or CD8+ T cells sorted from blood, taken in a trial of the OX40 agonist ivuxolimab. These receptors were obtained from an adult with an advanced solid tumor such as melanoma, head and neck, liver or kidney cancer.

The gene calls are TRBV2 and TRBJ1-2; D remains unclear. The V end was cut by 3 bases, the J end by 5 bases, with 28 bases between. Germline V lookup: CDR1 SNHLY, CDR2 FYNNEI. The CDR3 covers 19 residues. The CDR3 spells CASSETPSALIYSDYGYTF. The CDR3 region has the DNA TGTGCCAGCAGTGAGACCCCTTCGGCCCTTATATACAGCGATTATGGCTACACCTTC.

The chain recombines TRBV6-5 with TRBJ2-7; 10 nucleotides line up with TRBD2. Germline-derived CDR1 and CDR2 are MNHEY and SVGAGI. This CDR3 spans 14 amino acids. V lost 4 bases to trimming and J lost 6 bases; unmatched junction nucleotides: 6. In nucleotides, the CDR3 is TGTGCCAGCAGTTCCCCACAGCGGGGGGGCGAGCAGTACTTC. Translated: CASSSPQRGGEQYF.

The chain employs TRBV5-1 and TRBJ2-3; 8 bases fit TRBD2. V trimming: 4 bases; J trimming: 5 bases; junction bases outside the gene matches: 6. The germline gives CDR1 SGHRS, CDR2 YFSETQ. The CDR3 spans 14 residues. The CDR3 loop is CASSLGGAGDTQYF. The CDR3 DNA is TGCGCCAGCAGCCTCGGGGGGGCTGGAGATACGCAGTATTTT.

This clone was counted between two and nine times. The J gene is TRBJ1-6, the V gene TRBV5-6; 9 bases align to TRBD1. The V gene's germline CDR1 is SGHDT and CDR2 YYEEEE. V gave up 3 bases and J gave up 8 bases; unmatched junction bases: 3. The CDR3 runs 14 residues. DNA of the CDR3: TGTGCCAGCAGCTACAGGGGGCAATATTCACCCCTCCACTTT. Translation: CASSYRGQYSPLHF.

V gene TRBV11-3 combines with J gene TRBJ2-7; 7 bases agree with TRBD2. Germline lookup yields CDR1 SGHNT and CDR2 YENEEA. CDR3 length: 12 amino acids. Losses at the gene ends were 1 base for V and 7 bases for J; bases not matched to a gene: 1. Written as DNA, the CDR3 is TGTGCCAGCAGCTTAGGGGAGGGTGAGCAGTACTTC. Its protein is CASSLGEGEQYF.

The chain combines TRBV11-2 with TRBJ1-4, with 9 nucleotides matching TRBD1. V gave up 4 bases and J gave up 8 bases; unmatched junction bases: 8. From germline, CDR1 is SGHAT and CDR2 FQNNGV. The CDR3 sequence is 15 residues long. For the CDR3, the DNA is TGTGCCAGCAGCTCCTCCGGGACAGGGATCGAAAAACTGTTTTTT. This codes for CASSSSGTGIEKLFF.

The chain uses TRBV11-3 and TRBJ2-3; D possibly corresponds to TRBD1 (6 bases). Between the trimmed V and J ends, which lost 5 bases and 4 bases, there was a span of 10 bases. The CDR3 has 13 residues. Germline V CDR1 and CDR2: SGHNT, YENEEA. CDR3 region: CASSLGGSDTQYF. The CDR3 region has the DNA TGTGCCAGCAGCCTAGGGGGTTCAGATACGCAGTATTTT.

This chain joins TRBV4-3 and TRBJ1-6; D gene ambiguous. The germline V gene has CDR1 LGHNA and CDR2 YSLEER. V was clipped by 1 base and J by 10 bases, with 11 bases between them. The CDR3 is 14 residues long. The CDR3 spells CASSQAVWGSPLHF. The DNA for the CDR3 is TGCGCCAGCAGCCAAGCGGTCTGGGGATCACCCCTCCACTTT.

The chain links TRBV5-1 to TRBJ1-2; 9 bases line up with TRBD1. This CDR3 comprises 15 residues. V trimming: 0 bases; J trimming: 3 bases; junction bases outside the gene matches: 3. The germline CDR1 and CDR2 sequences are SGHRS and YFSETQ. The CDR3, as DNA: TGCGCCAGCAGCTTGGTGACAGGGGGGTACTATGGCTACACCTTC. It yields the protein CASSLVTGGYYGYTF.

The chain links TRBV18 to TRBJ2-1; D may be TRBD2 (6 bases). Trimming removed 2 bases from V and 8 bases from J, with 10 bases in between. Germline lookup yields CDR1 KGHSH and CDR2 LQKENI. CDR3 length: 13 amino acids. CDR3 coding DNA: TGTGCCAGCTCACCAACAACTAGCCATGAGCAGTTCTTC. Translated: CASSPTTSHEQFF.

This clone was counted a single time. The genes are TRBV11-2 and TRBJ2-7; maybe TRBD1 (6 bases). Germline CDR1 and CDR2: SGHAT and FQNNGV. The CDR3 is 15 residues long. Between the trimmed V and J ends, which lost 4 bases and 2 bases, there was a span of 15 bases. For the CDR3, the DNA is TGTGCCAGCAGCTCCGATCCCGGGACAACCTACGAGCAGTACTTC. This codes for CASSSDPGTTYEQYF. The entire variable domain, with the rest obtained from reference TRBV11-2 and TRBJ2-7, is as follows: EAGVAQSPRYKIIEKRQSVAFWCNPISGHATLYWYQQILGQGPKLLIQFQNNGVVDDSQLPKDRFSAERLKGVDSTLKIQPAKLEDSAVYLCASSSDPGTTYEQYFGPGTRLTVT.

The chain couples TRBV19 to TRBJ1-5, with D tentatively TRBD1 (5 bases). Germline-derived CDR1 and CDR2 are LNHDA and SQIVND (reference sequence). V lost 3 bases, J lost 4 bases, and 13 bases lay in between. The CDR3 runs 15 residues. This CDR3 reads CASSILTGLNQPQHF. CDR3 coding DNA: TGTGCCAGTAGTATCTTAACAGGATTAAATCAGCCCCAGCATTTT.

This clone was seen only once. This chain links TRBV15 with TRBJ1-4, with unresolved D. The V gene lost 4 bases and the J gene lost 10 bases, with 22 bases spanning the gap. Germline CDR1 and CDR2: LNHNV and YYDKDF (reference sequence). This CDR3 contains 16 residues. Here the CDR3 DNA reads TGTGCCACCAGCACCGCATGGGCAGCCACGTTGGGAAAACTGTTTTTT. The encoded protein is CATSTAWAATLGKLFF.

The rearrangement joins TRBV30 to TRBJ1-6; possibly TRBD1 for D (6 bases). Germline CDR1 is GTSNPN and CDR2 is SVGIG (reference sequence). With 2 bases removed from V and 8 bases from J, the gap between germline ends came to 13 bases. CDR3 length: 14 residues. CDR3 protein: CAWSFGRGYSPLHF. The DNA of the CDR3 is TGTGCCTGGAGTTTCGGCAGGGGTTATTCACCCCTCCACTTT. The full variable domain, in which reference TRBV30 and TRBJ1-6 provide the parts outside the CDR3, is SQTIHQWPATLVQPVGSPLSLECTVEGTSNPNLYWYRQAAGRGLQLLFYSVGIGQISSEVPQNLSASRPQDRQFILSSKKLLLSDSGFYLCAWSFGRGYSPLHFGNGTRLTVT.

This clone was recorded once. The chain recombines TRBV2 with TRBJ2-5; TRBD2 agrees at 10 bases. Germline CDR1 is SNHLY and CDR2 is FYNNEI. The CDR3 is 16 residues long. V was pared by 2 bases and J by 4 bases, with 7 bases of the junction left unmatched. The CDR3: CASSESGLAGVETQYF. As DNA, the CDR3 is TGTGCCAGCAGTGAAAGTGGTCTAGCGGGAGTAGAGACCCAGTACTTC.

The chain recombines TRBV9 with TRBJ2-2; no reliable D call. From germline, CDR1 is SGDLS and CDR2 YYNGEE. V was pared by 4 bases and J by 4 bases, with 14 bases between. The CDR3 contains 15 residues. CDR3 bases: TGTGCCAGCAGCCCTCAGGAACTACTCACCGGGGAGCTGTTTTTT. It specifies CASSPQELLTGELFF.

The chain combines TRBV28 with TRBJ2-5; D possibly corresponds to TRBD2 (6 bases). CDR1 is MDHEN and CDR2 is SYDVKM in the germline V gene. This CDR3 has 13 amino acids. V lost 7 bases to trimming and J lost 2 bases, with 11 bases between them. The CDR3 DNA follows: TGTGCCAGCACCCGGGACTTACAAGAGACCCAGTACTTC. This sequence encodes CASTRDLQETQYF.

The rearrangement uses TRBV10-2 and TRBJ1-5; TRBD1 is a possible D gene (6 bases). The V gene lost 4 bases and the J gene lost 4 bases, with 14 bases spanning the gap. The V gene's germline CDR1 is WSHSY and CDR2 SAAADI. The CDR3 spans 15 residues. CDR3: CASSGGTRRNQPQHF. For the CDR3, the DNA is TGCGCCAGCAGTGGTGGGACAAGGAGGAATCAGCCCCAGCATTTT.

This chain uses TRBV6-5 with TRBJ2-7; the match to TRBD1 covers 7 bases. V lost 5 bases, J lost 1 base, and 5 bases stayed unmatched. Germline-derived CDR1 and CDR2 are MNHEY and SVGAGI. The CDR3 contains 14 residues. This chain's CDR3 is CASSARQGSYEQYF. The CDR3 DNA reads as TGTGCCAGCAGTGCCCGACAGGGATCCTACGAGCAGTACTTC.

The chain has TRBV9 and TRBJ1-1; D gene uncertain. Trimming stripped 2 bases from V and 7 bases from J, with 12 bases between. From germline, CDR1 is SGDLS and CDR2 YYNGEE. This CDR3 is built from 13 residues. CDR3 nucleotide sequence: TGTGCCAGCAGCGTGGACCTAGGTAGTGAAGCTTTCTTT. Residues: CASSVDLGSEAFF.

The V gene is TRBV9, the J gene TRBJ1-2, with no clear D. Trimming cost V 3 bases and J 3 bases, with 12 bases left between them. This CDR3 is 14 amino acids long. Germline V lookup: CDR1 SGDLS, CDR2 YYNGEE. The CDR3, as DNA: TGTGCCAGCAGCGGAATGAGCCGGGACTATGGCTACACCTTC. It encodes CASSGMSRDYGYTF. Combining the CDR3 with reference TRBV9 and TRBJ1-2 gives the whole variable domain DSGVTQTPKHLITATGQRVTLRCSPRSGDLSVYWYQQSLDQGLQFLIQYYNGEERAKGNILERFSAQQFPDLHSELNLSSLELGDSALYFCASSGMSRDYGYTFGSGTRLTVV.

J is TRBJ2-7 and V is TRBV25-1; 7 nucleotides agree with TRBD1. Germline V CDR1 and CDR2: MGHDK, SYGVNS. The V segment lost 8 bases and the J segment 5 bases; nucleotides outside the gene matches: 9. The CDR3 consists of 13 residues. CDR3 sequence reads: CASRDRVRDEQYF. The DNA of the CDR3 is TGTGCCAGCCGAGACAGGGTTCGCGACGAGCAGTACTTC.

V gene TRBV9 combines with J gene TRBJ2-2; 7 bases line up with TRBD1. The CDR3 has 13 amino acids. V lost 4 bases to trimming and J lost 6 bases; unmatched junction nucleotides: 3. Germline V CDR1 and CDR2: SGDLS, YYNGEE. In DNA, the CDR3 is TGTGCCAGCAGCTTGACAGGGTCCGGGGAGCTGTTTTTT. The encoded protein is CASSLTGSGELFF.

The V call is TRBV4-3, the J call TRBJ1-2; TRBD1 aligns across 8 bases. V was clipped by 0 bases and J by 9 bases; unmatched bases: 9. CDR3 length equals 15 residues. Germline CDR1 and CDR2: LGHNA and YSLEER. The CDR3 DNA reads as TGCGCCAGCAGCCAAGAGAATCTTGACAGGGGAAGCTACACCTTC. This codes for CASSQENLDRGSYTF.

This clone was detected only a few times. V usage is TRBV20-1 and J usage is TRBJ2-1; D gene unclear. This CDR3 spans 10 amino acids. The V gene lost 1 base and the J gene lost 8 bases, with 3 bases spanning the gap. The germline CDR1 and CDR2 sequences are DFQATT and SNEGSKA (reference sequence). CDR3 DNA sequence: TGCAGTGCTAGAGTCGATGAGCAGTTCTTC. This codes for CSARVDEQFF.

The chain joins TRBV28 to TRBJ2-1, with D possibly TRBD1 on 5 matching bases. Trimming shortened V by 2 bases and J by 6 bases, and 14 bases separated the two germline ends. The CDR3 runs 15 residues. Germline V lookup: CDR1 MDHEN, CDR2 SYDVKM. CDR3 protein: CASSLRQGVVNEQFF. The CDR3 DNA is TGTGCCAGCAGTTTACGGCAGGGTGTGGTCAATGAGCAGTTCTTC. The variable domain in full, with the rest retrieved from reference TRBV28 and TRBJ2-1, is DVKVTQSSRYLVKRTGEKVFLECVQDMDHENMFWYRQDPGLGLRLIYFSYDVKMKEKGDIPEGYSVSREKKERFSLILESASTNQTSMYLCASSLRQGVVNEQFFGPGTRLTVL.

This chain joins TRBV5-1 and TRBJ2-3; a weak D match, TRBD2 (6 bases). The CDR3 loop spans 14 amino acids. The V end was cut by 4 bases, the J end by 6 bases, with 15 bases between. Germline V gives CDR1 SGHRS, CDR2 YFSETQ. The CDR3 reads CASSRDSLKDTQYF. As DNA, the CDR3 is TGCGCCAGCAGCCGGGACTCGCTTAAGGATACGCAGTATTTT.

The V and J genes are TRBV27 and TRBJ2-1; D may be TRBD2 (5 bases). V was pared by 8 bases and J by 10 bases, with 18 bases between. CDR3 size: 13 residues. Germline V gives CDR1 MNHEY, CDR2 SMNVEV (reference sequence). The CDR3 loop reads CASRGLYRGEQFF. In DNA, the CDR3 is TGTGCCAGCCGTGGACTTTATCGAGGGGAGCAGTTCTTC.